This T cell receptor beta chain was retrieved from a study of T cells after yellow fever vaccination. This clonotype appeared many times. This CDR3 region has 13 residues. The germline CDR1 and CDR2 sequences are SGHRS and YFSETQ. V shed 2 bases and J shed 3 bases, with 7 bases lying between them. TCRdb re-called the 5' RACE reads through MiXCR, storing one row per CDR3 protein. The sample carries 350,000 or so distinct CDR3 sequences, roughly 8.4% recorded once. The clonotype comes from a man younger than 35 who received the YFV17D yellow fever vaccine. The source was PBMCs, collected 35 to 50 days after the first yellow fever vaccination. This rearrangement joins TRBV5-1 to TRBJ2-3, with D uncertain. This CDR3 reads CASSFSGTDTQYF. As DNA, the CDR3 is TGCGCCAGCAGCTTCTCTGGAACAGATACGCAGTATTTT.